This T cell receptor (beta chain) was sequenced during a study of type 1 regulatory T cells. CDR3 length: 15 amino acids. With 10 bases clipped from V and 5 bases from J, the junction kept 15 bases outside the gene matches. The V gene's germline CDR1 is ENHRY and CDR2 SYGVKD. TCRdb itself ran the reads through MiXCR, one entry per CDR3 protein. This sample carries around 69,000 distinct CDR3 sequences, about three fifths of them seen once, and the ten largest clones take 6.5% to 8.5%. As to this clonotype: Its specificity is unknown.

The TCR originated in a human donor in good health. V gene TRBV10-3 combines with J gene TRBJ2-7, with 9 bases identical to TRBD1. Sequenced: cultured T cells, either the whole culture or a sorted T cell fraction (not recorded which). Subset here: Tr1-enriched cell product generated in vitro against host alloantigens. CDR3: CATKNSGTGSDEQYF. The DNA of the CDR3 is TGTGCCACGAAAAACTCCGGGACAGGGTCCGACGAGCAGTACTTC.